This TCR beta chain emerged from a study of CD8+ T cells in alopecia areata (dated by TCRdb to 2016 to 2018). About the full investigation: The treated patients, all with moderate-to-severe alopecia areata, were enrolled in an open-label pilot trial of oral tofacitinib given at 5 to 10 mg twice daily. Patients stayed on tofacitinib for 6 to 18 months and then had 6 months of follow-up off drug so that delayed response and recurrence could be assessed. High-throughput TCRbeta sequencing was used to examine T cell clonal expansion in alopecia areata in both the C3H/HeJ mouse model and human patients. Human TCRbeta sequencing covered scalp tissue and sorted CD4+ and CD8+ peripheral blood T cells from patchy and totalis/universalis alopecia areata patients and healthy controls. Biopsies were taken from tofacitinib-treated patients at baseline and again at 4 and 24 weeks into treatment, and several of those patients also had a later scalp biopsy. Scalp clonality was compared across normal scalp (n=4), patchy alopecia areata scalp (n=8), and alopecia totalis/universalis scalp (n=8). RNA was extracted with the PAXgene miRNA kit for fixed scalp, the miRNeasy kit for PBMCs, and the RNeasy kit for mouse skin. immunoSEQ multiplex PCR using 35 Vbeta forward primers and 13 Jbeta reverse primers was used to amplify TCRbeta CDR3 regions.

What the time point label conveys for this sample: baseline before oral tofacitinib. Lesional scalp punch biopsies and peripheral blood were collected from alopecia areata patients. PBMCs were isolated by density centrifugation and stained for CD3, CD4 and CD8, after which CD4+ and CD8+ T cells were sorted on a FACSAria. On this clone: The antigen this receptor binds is unknown. Base qualities are missing; no much larger clone stands one base away.

The library was made by the immunoSEQ multiplex PCR assay. RNA was extracted from all samples and reverse transcribed into cDNA as template for TCR sequencing. SuperScript III was used for first-strand cDNA synthesis, primed with a 2:1 mix of oligo-dT and random hexamers. A synthetic immune receptor repertoire was used to gauge amplification bias, and whatever bias remained was removed computationally. As for the original processing: Raw reads were preprocessed for error removal, and CDR3 was defined according to IMGT conventions as running from the conserved cysteine to phenylalanine. Clonality was computed as 1 minus the Shannon entropy, with the entropy normalized by log2 of the number of productive unique TCRs. Scalp TCRbeta sequences were cross-referenced with sorted blood CD4 and CD8 repertoires so that the CD4 or CD8 identity of scalp clones could be inferred. Entries here come from immuneACCESS through TCRdb and include only in-frame sequences with V and J called. Some clones fail to appear in such tables; in the studies checked, an unresolved V gene covers under half of the shortfall, and the cause of the remainder is unknown. The V and J calls and clone size are taken from that table; D and trimming were inferred from the DNA. The sample table lists some 170,000 clones, about 66% of them with a count of one. Of the sample, over 9.5% is held by the ten largest clones.

Trimming costs V 3 bases and J 3 bases, and their ends lie 19 bases apart. From the cysteine through the phenylalanine, the CDR3 covers 16 amino acids. Only CDR3 DNA remains: 48 bases, in frame from the first base. Taken from the germline V gene, the CDR1 and CDR2 loops are SGHRS and YFSETQ. The paper as a whole reports these results and caveats: Compared with normal scalp, lesional scalp had higher clonality and more expanded CD8+ clones, particularly in alopecia totalis/universalis, a pattern that suggests antigenic drive. Scalp TCR repertoire analysis is complicated because resident alphabeta T cells in normal human skin are also sequenced, whereas mouse skin is dominated by gammadelta T cells. Shared TCR sequences between patients were less evident than in mice, which may be partly attributable to HLA diversity in the patient population.

This TCR derives from a human donor with alopecia areata. The chain employs TRBV5-1 and TRBJ2-7; the D gene is perhaps TRBD1, on 6 matching bases. Sequenced here: CD8+ T cells sorted from blood, sampled at week 0. CDR3 sequence: CASSSILDSSNYEQYF. The DNA sequence follows: TGCGCCAGCAGCTCGATCCTGGACAGTTCCAACTACGAGCAGTACTTC.